The 27 T cell receptor beta chains listed next were all sequenced from one sample in a study of T cells after yellow fever vaccination. TCRdb processed the 5' RACE reads anew with MiXCR; each CDR3 protein has one entry. The sample records nearly 300,000 distinct CDR3 sequences, roughly 9% being singletons. This specimen was CD4+ T cells sorted from PBMCs, taken 5 days after the yellow fever booster vaccination. All receptors come from a man between 18 and 29 years old who received the YFV17D yellow fever vaccine.

This chain joins TRBV4-3 and TRBJ2-3, with D maybe TRBD2 (5 bases). The CDR3 length is 15 residues. Trimming shortened V by 1 base and J by 4 bases, and 12 bases separated the two germline ends. The germline gives CDR1 LGHNA, CDR2 YSLEER. As DNA, the CDR3 is TGCGCCAGCAGCCAAGGACAACTAGTATCAGATACGCAGTATTTT. It is translated as CASSQGQLVSDTQYF.

This rearrangement joins TRBV9 to TRBJ2-2; D may match TRBD1 or TRBD2 (5 bases each). The V gene's germline CDR1 is SGDLS and CDR2 YYNGEE. The CDR3 spans 16 residues. Deletions cut 3 bases from V and 7 bases from J, with 19 bases between. Written as DNA, the CDR3 is TGTGCCAGCAGCGCCGGTATTGGGGCGCGGGTCGGGGAGCTGTTTTTT. Amino acid sequence: CASSAGIGARVGELFF.

The sample holds a few counts of this clonotype. The rearrangement joins TRBV5-8 to TRBJ2-3; no reliable D call. In germline, CDR1 is SGHTS, CDR2 YDEGEE. The CDR3 totals 9 residues. V lost 6 bases and J 8 bases, leaving 4 bases between the germline ends. DNA of the CDR3: TGTGCCAGCACCCCTACGCAGTATTTT. It codes for CASTPTQYF.

This clonotype was recorded at least ten times. The rearrangement joins TRBV11-2 to TRBJ2-7; the D gene is possibly TRBD1 (6 bases). V lost 5 bases, J lost 0 bases, and 17 bases lay in between. The length of the CDR3 is 16 residues. The germline gives CDR1 SGHAT, CDR2 FQNNGV. The CDR3, as DNA: TGTGCCAGCAGCCCCGCCCGGGACATGAGCTCCTACGAGCAGTACTTC. It is translated as CASSPARDMSSYEQYF.

This CDR3 is CASSIGTFYEQYF. The CDR3 DNA sequence: TGTGCCAGCAGCATCGGGACTTTCTACGAGCAGTACTTC. The gene calls are TRBV7-8 and TRBJ2-7; tentative D call: TRBD2 (6 bases). There are 13 residues in the CDR3. With 5 bases removed from V and 3 bases from J, the gap between germline ends came to 11 bases. Germline values: CDR1 SGHVS, CDR2 FQNEAQ.

The gene calls are TRBV4-2 and TRBJ1-4; no firm D call. Deletions cut 3 bases from V and 0 bases from J, with 11 bases between. This CDR3 region has 16 residues. Per germline, CDR1 LGHNA and CDR2 YNFKEQ. In nucleotides, the CDR3 is TGTGCCAGCAGCCAGGCCCTCAAAGCAACTAATGAAAAACTGTTTTTT. Protein product: CASSQALKATNEKLFF.

Ten or more counts support this clonotype. The rearrangement joins TRBV6-6 to TRBJ2-3, with TRBD2 matching 7 bases. Germline V gene data show CDR1 as MNHNY and CDR2 as SVGAGI (reference sequence). V trimming: 0 bases; J trimming: 1 base; junction bases outside the gene matches: 7. This CDR3 is 17 amino acids long. For the CDR3, the DNA is TGTGCCAGCAGTTACTCGGGGAGCGGGGAGCGCACAGATACGCAGTATTTT. Residues: CASSYSGSGERTDTQYF.

V is TRBV11-2 and J is TRBJ1-2; unclear D gene. Germline CDR1 is SGHAT and CDR2 is FQNNGV. Trimming took off 4 bases at V and 4 bases at J, with 10 bases between the two ends. This CDR3 has 13 amino acids. As DNA, the CDR3 is TGTGCCAGCAGCTCTTCAAGGACCTATGGCTACACCTTC. It specifies CASSSSRTYGYTF.

This clonotype was found many times. V is TRBV6-5 and J is TRBJ2-7, with 10 bases fitting TRBD1. Germline CDR1 MNHEY, CDR2 SVGAGI. The CDR3 extends over 15 amino acids. V gave up 7 bases and J gave up 3 bases; unmatched junction bases: 9. The CDR3 DNA follows: TGTGCCAGCACTCCCCGGACAGGGGGTGACTACGAGCAGTACTTC. Translating it yields CASTPRTGGDYEQYF.

Only a few counts were recorded for this clonotype. The chain recombines TRBV28 with TRBJ1-5; tentative D call: TRBD1 (6 bases). Germline CDR1 MDHEN, CDR2 SYDVKM. The CDR3 is 15 residues long. V dropped 1 base and J dropped 7 bases, with 14 bases sitting between them. The CDR3 loop reads CASSLYYREGQPQHF. CDR3 nucleotide sequence: TGTGCCAGCAGTTTATATTACAGGGAGGGGCAGCCCCAGCATTTT.

The chain combines TRBV20-1 with TRBJ1-1, with 7 bases identical to TRBD1. The CDR3 is made up of 15 amino acids. Germline assignment: CDR1 DFQATT and CDR2 SNEGSKA (reference sequence). Unmatched junction bases numbered 10, after V lost 6 bases and J lost 0 bases. CDR3 residues: CSAPEADRLNTEAFF. CDR3 nucleotide sequence: TGCAGTGCCCCCGAGGCGGACAGGCTGAACACTGAAGCTTTCTTT.

This clonotype was detected a few times. V gene TRBV19 combines with J gene TRBJ2-2; D remains ambiguous. V was trimmed by 6 bases and J by 4 bases, leaving 15 bases between them. The CDR3 extends over 15 amino acids. Germline assignment: CDR1 LNHDA and CDR2 SQIVND (reference sequence). CDR3 residues: CASRSTGYSTGELFF. The CDR3 DNA reads TGTGCCAGTAGGTCCACCGGCTATTCCACCGGGGAGCTGTTTTTT. Combining the CDR3 with reference TRBV19 and TRBJ2-2 gives the whole variable domain DGGITQSPKYLFRKEGQNVTLSCEQNLNHDAMYWYRQDPGQGLRLIYYSQIVNDFQKGDIAEGYSVSREKKESFPLTVTSAQKNPTAFYLCASRSTGYSTGELFFGEGSRLTVL.

The V and J genes are TRBV4-3 and TRBJ2-4; D is ambiguous. V dropped 1 base and J dropped 1 base, with 11 bases sitting between them. CDR1 is LGHNA and CDR2 is YSLEER in the germline V gene. This CDR3 is built from 16 residues. The CDR3 DNA reads as TGCGCCAGCAGCCAAGTGTGGGGATCGGCCAAAAACATTCAGTACTTC. Its translation is CASSQVWGSAKNIQYF.

The rearrangement joins TRBV6-5 to TRBJ2-7; tentative D call: TRBD1 (6 bases). The CDR3 has 14 amino acids. Germline assignment: CDR1 MNHEY and CDR2 SVGAGI. V was clipped by 4 bases and J by 1 base, with 11 bases between them. The CDR3 loop reads CASSFTGWSYEQYF. CDR3 nucleotides: TGTGCCAGCAGTTTCACAGGGTGGTCCTACGAGCAGTACTTC.

The CDR3 DNA reads TGTGCCAGTCTCCGGGACAGGTACAATGAGCAGTTCTTC. Translated, it gives CASLRDRYNEQFF. The V call is TRBV12-3 or TRBV12-4, the J call TRBJ2-1; 8 positions agree with TRBD1. Losses at the gene ends were 9 bases for V and 4 bases for J; bases not matched to a gene: 5. CDR3 size: 13 residues.

The table lists this clonotype with many counts. The V call is TRBV7-2, the J call TRBJ1-5; D remains ambiguous. Per germline, CDR1 SGHTA and CDR2 FQGNSA. Between the trimmed V and J ends, which lost 1 base and 7 bases, there was a span of 8 bases. This CDR3 has 13 residues. The CDR3, as DNA: TGTGCCAGCAGCTTAGGGGGTAGCCAGCCCCAGCATTTT. Translated, it gives CASSLGGSQPQHF. The full variable domain, rest sourced from reference TRBV7-2 and TRBJ1-5, is GAGVSQSPSNKVTEKGKDVELRCDPISGHTALYWYRQSLGQGLEFLIYFQGNSAPDKSGLPSDRFSAERTGGSVSTLTIQRTQQEDSAVYLCASSLGGSQPQHFGDGTRLSIL.

Judged by abundance, this clonotype is medium-sized. The V and J genes are TRBV3-1 and TRBJ2-5, with D perhaps matching TRBD2 (5 bases). Trimming cost V 0 bases and J 3 bases, with 14 bases left between them. The V gene's germline CDR1 is LGHDT and CDR2 YNNKEL (reference sequence). CDR3 length equals 16 residues. Written as DNA, the CDR3 is TGTGCCAGCAGCCAAGATCCTCGGGTGCGGGAAGAGACCCAGTACTTC. Residues: CASSQDPRVREETQYF.

This clonotype has a count of ten or more. This chain links TRBV11-2 with TRBJ2-2, with a possible D match to TRBD2 (5 bases). The CDR3 extends over 14 amino acids. The V gene's germline CDR1 is SGHAT and CDR2 FQNNGV. Trimming stripped 6 bases from V and 5 bases from J, with 13 bases between. CDR3: CASSSEGLTGELFF. DNA of the CDR3: TGTGCCAGCAGTTCAGAGGGCCTGACCGGGGAGCTGTTTTTT.

In its sample, this clonotype was seen a few times. The chain is built from TRBV11-2 and TRBJ2-7, with D perhaps TRBD1 (7 bases). The CDR3 has 16 residues. CDR1 SGHAT and CDR2 FQNNGV come from the germline V gene. The germline V and J ends were trimmed by 4 bases and 2 bases, with 18 bases remaining between them. The CDR3 reads CASSSNRQGGTYEQYF. The CDR3, as DNA: TGTGCCAGCAGCTCAAACCGGCAGGGGGGAACCTACGAGCAGTACTTC.

This clonotype was recorded many times. The chain links TRBV20-1 to TRBJ2-3; 8 nucleotides match TRBD1. The J segment lost 5 bases and the V segment lost 1 base, leaving 8 bases of the junction unmatched. CDR3 length: 15 amino acids. CDR1 and CDR2 (germline): DFQATT, SNEGSKA (reference sequence). Here the CDR3 DNA reads TGCAGTGCTAGAGCCACCCAGGGGGCTCAAGATACGCAGTATTTT. Translated, it gives CSARATQGAQDTQYF.

This clonotype has a handful of counts. This chain joins TRBV12-3 or TRBV12-4 and TRBJ2-7; 11 positions agree with TRBD1. V shed 5 bases, J shed 4 bases, and the junction held 7 bases outside the gene matches. This CDR3 is 15 amino acids long. The CDR3 nucleotides are TGTGCCAGCAGTACGTGGACAGGGGGCCGATACGAGCAGTACTTC. This encodes CASSTWTGGRYEQYF.

This clonotype occurred many times. The chain uses TRBV5-1 and TRBJ2-3; TRBD1 agrees at 9 bases. V shed 0 bases, J shed 6 bases, and the junction held 8 bases outside the gene matches. The CDR3 is 16 residues long. In germline, CDR1 is SGHRS, CDR2 YFSETQ. The CDR3 coding sequence is TGCGCCAGCAGCTTGGCCCTACAGGGGGCGTCGGATACGCAGTATTTT. Its translation is CASSLALQGASDTQYF.

The chain recombines TRBV15 with TRBJ2-4, with 8 positions matching TRBD2. The CDR3 contains 13 residues. Trimming removed 5 bases from V and 8 bases from J; junction bases left unmatched: 5. The germline V gene encodes CDR1 LNHNV and CDR2 YYDKDF (reference sequence). CDR3 sequence: CATSGHGGDIQYF. CDR3 sequence (DNA): TGTGCCACCAGCGGCCACGGGGGGGACATTCAGTACTTC.

At least ten counts were recorded for this clonotype. This sequence joins TRBV5-1 and TRBJ2-5, with TRBD2 as a possible D gene (5 bases). CDR1 SGHRS and CDR2 YFSETQ come from the germline V gene. The germline V and J ends were trimmed by 4 bases and 5 bases, with 18 bases remaining between them. The CDR3 consists of 15 residues. The CDR3 DNA reads TGCGCCAGCAGCCTACTAGACGGCCTAGGGGAGACCCAGTACTTC. Its translation: CASSLLDGLGETQYF.

V is TRBV29-1 and J is TRBJ2-3; D perhaps matches TRBD1 (5 bases). The germline V gene has CDR1 SQVTM and CDR2 ANQGSEA. V was trimmed by 7 bases and J by 0 bases, leaving 14 bases between them. This CDR3 is 14 amino acids long. The DNA of the CDR3 is TGCAGCGGTAGACAGAGACCCAGCACAGATACGCAGTATTTT. Encoded protein: CSGRQRPSTDTQYF.

The chain carries TRBV6-1 and TRBJ2-7, with D possibly TRBD2 on 7 matching bases. The V and J ends lost 10 bases and 2 bases respectively, with 12 bases between them. Per germline, CDR1 MNHNS and CDR2 SASEGT. The CDR3 is 12 amino acids. CDR3 bases: TGTGCCACCCGAGGGGGGGCCTACGAGCAGTACTTC. Amino acid sequence: CATRGGAYEQYF.

This clonotype occurred many times. The rearrangement links TRBV11-2 to TRBJ2-3, with 11 bases matching TRBD2. CDR3 length equals 15 residues. Germline V CDR1 and CDR2: SGHAT, FQNNGV. With V trimmed by 5 bases and J by 6 bases, 7 bases remained unmatched. This chain's CDR3 is CASSPTSGVRDTQYF. The CDR3 DNA reads TGTGCCAGCAGCCCGACTAGCGGGGTCAGGGATACGCAGTATTTT.